The TCR beta chain described here comes from a study of T-cell reconstitution after alpha-beta-depleted transplantation in children. CDR1 and CDR2 (germline): ENHRY, SYGVKD. This CDR3 contains 15 residues. The ends lost 4 bases at V and 4 bases at J; junction bases unmatched: 3. General observations from the study: By one year post-transplant, T-cell counts and diversity largely arose from T cells that were newly produced. Some patients showed high day-60 TCRbeta diversity, which derived from surviving recipient T cells and thymic progenitors. Reportedly, roughly two months post-transplant, alpha-beta T cells arose from several hundred expanded graft clones.

Molecular barcoding with unique molecular identifiers was used for the TCRbeta library. TCRdb analysed the PCR reads with MiXCR anew, one entry per CDR3 protein. The sample lists a few hundred thousand distinct CDR3 sequences, 20% to 30% occurring once. Ten or more counts support this clonotype. What it recognizes is unknown. This sequence joins TRBV10-3 and TRBJ2-1, with 11 positions matching TRBD2. The receptor was derived from a girl aged 2 to 9 with Fanconi anemia, due to receive a stem cell transplant. The specimen was PBMCs, collected before TCRalphabeta/CD19-depleted stem cell transplant. The DNA for the CDR3 is TGTGCCATCAGTGGTAGCGGGGGGGCTTACAATGAGCAGTTCTTC. Translated, it gives CAISGSGGAYNEQFF.